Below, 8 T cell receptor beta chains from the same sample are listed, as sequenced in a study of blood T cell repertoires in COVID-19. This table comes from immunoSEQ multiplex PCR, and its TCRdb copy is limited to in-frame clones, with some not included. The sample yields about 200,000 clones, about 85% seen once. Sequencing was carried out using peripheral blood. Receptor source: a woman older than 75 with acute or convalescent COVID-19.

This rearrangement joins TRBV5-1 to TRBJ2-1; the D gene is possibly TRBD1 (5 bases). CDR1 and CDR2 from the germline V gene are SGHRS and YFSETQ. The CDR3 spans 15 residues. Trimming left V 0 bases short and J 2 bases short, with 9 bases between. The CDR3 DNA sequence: TGCGCCAGCAGCTTGGGAGGACAAACCTACAATGAGCAGTTCTTC. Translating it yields CASSLGGQTYNEQFF.

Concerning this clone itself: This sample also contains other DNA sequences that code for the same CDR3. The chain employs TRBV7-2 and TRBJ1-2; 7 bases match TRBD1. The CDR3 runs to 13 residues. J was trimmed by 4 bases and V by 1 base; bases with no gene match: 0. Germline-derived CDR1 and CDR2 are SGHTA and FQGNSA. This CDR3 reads CASSLGQGYGYTF. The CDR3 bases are TGTGCCAGCAGCTTAGGACAGGGCTATGGCTACACCTTC.

The CDR3, as DNA: TGCGCCAGCAGCTTGGACAGCATGAACACTGAAGCTTTCTTT. Protein product: CASSLDSMNTEAFF. The rearrangement links TRBV5-1 to TRBJ1-1; D unclear. With 0 bases removed from V and 0 bases from J, the gap between germline ends came to 6 bases. This CDR3 is built from 14 residues. Germline CDR1 is SGHRS and CDR2 is YFSETQ. Variable domain in full (rest from reference TRBV5-1 and TRBJ1-1): KAGVTQTPRYLIKTRGQQVTLSCSPISGHRSVSWYQQTPGQGLQFLFEYFSETQRNKGNFPGRFSGRQFSNSRSEMNVSTLELGDSALYLCASSLDSMNTEAFFGQGTRLTVV.

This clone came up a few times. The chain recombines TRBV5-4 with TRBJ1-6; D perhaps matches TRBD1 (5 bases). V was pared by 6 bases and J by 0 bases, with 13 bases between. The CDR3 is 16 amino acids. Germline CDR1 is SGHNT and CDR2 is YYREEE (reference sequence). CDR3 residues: CASTKQGSSYNSPLHF. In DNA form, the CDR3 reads TGTGCCAGCACCAAGCAGGGTAGCTCCTATAATTCACCCCTCCACTTT.

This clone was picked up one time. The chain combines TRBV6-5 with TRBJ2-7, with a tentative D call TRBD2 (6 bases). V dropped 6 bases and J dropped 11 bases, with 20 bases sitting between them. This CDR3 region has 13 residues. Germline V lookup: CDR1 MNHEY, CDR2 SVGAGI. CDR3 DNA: TGTGCCAGCAGCACGGGACTCACCCGCCGGGAGTACTTC. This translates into CASSTGLTRREYF.

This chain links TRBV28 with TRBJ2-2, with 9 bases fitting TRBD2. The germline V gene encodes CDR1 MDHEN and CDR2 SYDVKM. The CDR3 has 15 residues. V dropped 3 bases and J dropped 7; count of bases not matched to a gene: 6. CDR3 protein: CASSLPASGNGELFF. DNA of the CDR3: TGTGCCAGCAGTTTGCCGGCTAGCGGGAACGGGGAGCTGTTTTTT.

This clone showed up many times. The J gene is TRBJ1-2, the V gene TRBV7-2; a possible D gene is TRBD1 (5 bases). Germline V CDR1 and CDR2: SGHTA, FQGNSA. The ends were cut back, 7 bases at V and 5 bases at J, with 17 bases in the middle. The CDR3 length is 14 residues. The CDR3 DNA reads TGTGCCAGCACCAAGGGCGGGGGAGCGTATGGCTACACCTTC. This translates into CASTKGGGAYGYTF.

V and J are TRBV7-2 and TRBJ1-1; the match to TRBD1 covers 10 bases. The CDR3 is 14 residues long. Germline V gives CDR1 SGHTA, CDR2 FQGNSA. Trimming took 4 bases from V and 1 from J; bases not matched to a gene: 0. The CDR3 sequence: CASSWTGGNTEAFF. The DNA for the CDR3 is TGTGCCAGCAGCTGGACAGGGGGGAACACTGAAGCTTTCTTT.